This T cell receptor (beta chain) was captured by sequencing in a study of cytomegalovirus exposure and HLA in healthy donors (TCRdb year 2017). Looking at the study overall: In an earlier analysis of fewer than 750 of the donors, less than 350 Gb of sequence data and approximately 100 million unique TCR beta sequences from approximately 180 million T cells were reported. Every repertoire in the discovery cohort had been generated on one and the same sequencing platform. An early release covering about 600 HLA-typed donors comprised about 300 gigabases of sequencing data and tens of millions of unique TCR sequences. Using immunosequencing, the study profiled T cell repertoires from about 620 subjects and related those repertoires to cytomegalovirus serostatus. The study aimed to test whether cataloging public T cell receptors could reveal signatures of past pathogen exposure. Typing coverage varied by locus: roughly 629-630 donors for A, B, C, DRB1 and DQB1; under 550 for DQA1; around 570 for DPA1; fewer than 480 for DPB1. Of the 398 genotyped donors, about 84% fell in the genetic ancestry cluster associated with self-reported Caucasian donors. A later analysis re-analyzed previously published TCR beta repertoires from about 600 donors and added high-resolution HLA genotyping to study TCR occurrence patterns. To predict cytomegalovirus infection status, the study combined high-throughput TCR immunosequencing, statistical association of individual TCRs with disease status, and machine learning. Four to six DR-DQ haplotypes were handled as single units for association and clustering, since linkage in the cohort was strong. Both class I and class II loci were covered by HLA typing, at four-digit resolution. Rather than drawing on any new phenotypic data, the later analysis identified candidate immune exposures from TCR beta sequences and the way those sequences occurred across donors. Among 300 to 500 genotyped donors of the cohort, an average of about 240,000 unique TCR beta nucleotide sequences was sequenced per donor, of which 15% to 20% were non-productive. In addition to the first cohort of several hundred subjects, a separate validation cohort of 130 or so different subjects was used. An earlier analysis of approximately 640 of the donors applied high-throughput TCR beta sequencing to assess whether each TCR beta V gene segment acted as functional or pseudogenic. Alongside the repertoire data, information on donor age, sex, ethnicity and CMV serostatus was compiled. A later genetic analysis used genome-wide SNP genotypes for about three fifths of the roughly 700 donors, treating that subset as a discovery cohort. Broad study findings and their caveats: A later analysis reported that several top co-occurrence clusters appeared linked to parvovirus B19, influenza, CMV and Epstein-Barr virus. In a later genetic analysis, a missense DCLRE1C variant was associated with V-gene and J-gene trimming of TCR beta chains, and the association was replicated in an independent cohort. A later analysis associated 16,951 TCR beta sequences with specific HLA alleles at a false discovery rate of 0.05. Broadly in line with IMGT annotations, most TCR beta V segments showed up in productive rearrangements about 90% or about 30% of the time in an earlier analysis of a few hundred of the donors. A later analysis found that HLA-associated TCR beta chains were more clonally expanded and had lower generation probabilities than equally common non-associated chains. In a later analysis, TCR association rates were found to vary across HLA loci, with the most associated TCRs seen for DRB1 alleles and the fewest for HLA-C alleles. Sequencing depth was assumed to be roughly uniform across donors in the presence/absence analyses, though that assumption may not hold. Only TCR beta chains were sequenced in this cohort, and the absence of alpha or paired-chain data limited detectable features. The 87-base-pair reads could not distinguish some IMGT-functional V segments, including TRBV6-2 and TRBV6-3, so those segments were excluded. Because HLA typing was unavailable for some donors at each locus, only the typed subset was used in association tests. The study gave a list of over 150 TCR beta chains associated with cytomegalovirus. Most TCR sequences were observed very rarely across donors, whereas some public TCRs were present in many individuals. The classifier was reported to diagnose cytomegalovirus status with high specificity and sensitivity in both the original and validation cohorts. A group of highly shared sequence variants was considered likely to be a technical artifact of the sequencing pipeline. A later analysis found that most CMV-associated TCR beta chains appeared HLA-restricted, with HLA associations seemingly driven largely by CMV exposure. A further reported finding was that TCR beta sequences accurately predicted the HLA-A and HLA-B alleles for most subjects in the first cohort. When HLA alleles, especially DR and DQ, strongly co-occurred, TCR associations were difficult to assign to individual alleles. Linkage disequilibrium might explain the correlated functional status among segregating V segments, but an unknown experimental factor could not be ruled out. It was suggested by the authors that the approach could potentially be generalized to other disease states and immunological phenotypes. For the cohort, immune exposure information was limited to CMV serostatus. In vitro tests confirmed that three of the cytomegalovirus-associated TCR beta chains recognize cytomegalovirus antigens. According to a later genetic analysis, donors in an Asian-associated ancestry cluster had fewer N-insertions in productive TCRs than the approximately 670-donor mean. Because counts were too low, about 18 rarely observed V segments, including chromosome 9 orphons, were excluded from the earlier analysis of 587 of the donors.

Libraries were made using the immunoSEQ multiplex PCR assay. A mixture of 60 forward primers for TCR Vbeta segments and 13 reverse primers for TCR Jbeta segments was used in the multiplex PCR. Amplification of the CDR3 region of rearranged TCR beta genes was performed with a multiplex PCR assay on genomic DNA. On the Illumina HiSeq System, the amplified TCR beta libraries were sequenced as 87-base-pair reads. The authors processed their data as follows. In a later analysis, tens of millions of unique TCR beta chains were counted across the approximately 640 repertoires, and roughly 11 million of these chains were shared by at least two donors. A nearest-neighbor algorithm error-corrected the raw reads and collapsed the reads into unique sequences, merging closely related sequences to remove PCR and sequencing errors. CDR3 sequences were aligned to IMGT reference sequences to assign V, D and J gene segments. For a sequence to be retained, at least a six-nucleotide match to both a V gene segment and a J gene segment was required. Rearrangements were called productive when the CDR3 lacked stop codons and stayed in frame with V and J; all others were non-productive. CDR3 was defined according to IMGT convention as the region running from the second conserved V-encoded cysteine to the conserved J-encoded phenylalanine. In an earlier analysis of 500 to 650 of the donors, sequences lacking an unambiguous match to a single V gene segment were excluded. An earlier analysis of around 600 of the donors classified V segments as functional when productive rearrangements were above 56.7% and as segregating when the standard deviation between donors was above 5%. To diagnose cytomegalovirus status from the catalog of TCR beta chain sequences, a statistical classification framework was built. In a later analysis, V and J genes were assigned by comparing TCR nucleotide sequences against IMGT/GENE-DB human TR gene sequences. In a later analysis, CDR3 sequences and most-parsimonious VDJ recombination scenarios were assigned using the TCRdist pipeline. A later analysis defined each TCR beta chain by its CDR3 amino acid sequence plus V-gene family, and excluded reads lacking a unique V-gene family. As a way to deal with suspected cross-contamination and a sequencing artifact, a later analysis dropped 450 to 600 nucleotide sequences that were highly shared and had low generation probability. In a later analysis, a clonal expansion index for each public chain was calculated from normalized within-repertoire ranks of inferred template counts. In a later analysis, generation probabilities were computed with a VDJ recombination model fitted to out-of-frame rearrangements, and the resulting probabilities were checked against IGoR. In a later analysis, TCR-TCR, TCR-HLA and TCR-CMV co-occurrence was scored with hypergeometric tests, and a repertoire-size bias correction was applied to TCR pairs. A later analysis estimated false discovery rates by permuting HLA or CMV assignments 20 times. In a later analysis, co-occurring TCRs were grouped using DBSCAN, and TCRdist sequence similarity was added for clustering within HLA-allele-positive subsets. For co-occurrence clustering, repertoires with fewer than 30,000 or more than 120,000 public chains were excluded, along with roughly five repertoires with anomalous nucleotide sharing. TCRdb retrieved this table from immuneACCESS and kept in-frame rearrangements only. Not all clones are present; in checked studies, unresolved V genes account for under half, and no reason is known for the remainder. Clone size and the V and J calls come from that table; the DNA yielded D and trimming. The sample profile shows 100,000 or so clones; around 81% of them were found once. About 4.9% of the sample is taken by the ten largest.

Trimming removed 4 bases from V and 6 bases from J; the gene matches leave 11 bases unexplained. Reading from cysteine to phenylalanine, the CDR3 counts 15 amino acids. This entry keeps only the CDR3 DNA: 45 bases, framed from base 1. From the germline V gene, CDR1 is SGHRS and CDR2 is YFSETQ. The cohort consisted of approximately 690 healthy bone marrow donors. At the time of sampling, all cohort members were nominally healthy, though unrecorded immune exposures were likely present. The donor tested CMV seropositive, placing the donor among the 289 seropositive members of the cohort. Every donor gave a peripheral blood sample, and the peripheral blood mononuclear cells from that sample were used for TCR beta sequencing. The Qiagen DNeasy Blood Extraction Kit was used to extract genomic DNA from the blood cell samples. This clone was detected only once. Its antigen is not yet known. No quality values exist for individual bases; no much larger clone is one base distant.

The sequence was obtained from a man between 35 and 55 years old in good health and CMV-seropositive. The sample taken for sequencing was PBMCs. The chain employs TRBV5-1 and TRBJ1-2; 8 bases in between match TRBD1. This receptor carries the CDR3 CASSAQQGVYDGYTF. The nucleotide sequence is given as TGCGCCAGCAGCGCCCAACAGGGGGTTTACGATGGCTACACCTTC.